This entry lists 21 T cell receptor beta chains sequenced from one sample in a study of PD-1 blockade in mismatch repair-deficient tumors. Sequenced by immunoSEQ multiplex PCR; TCRdb stores in-frame clones only, minus some. The sample has some 50,000 clones; around 77% are singletons. Sequenced here: PBMCs, sampled before pembrolizumab treatment. The source is an adult with mismatch repair-deficient cancer.

The CDR3 loop reads CASSFRGGLNEQFF. The CDR3 DNA reads as TGTGCCAGCAGCTTCAGGGGAGGGCTCAATGAGCAGTTCTTC. The chain is built from TRBV7-8 and TRBJ2-1; tentatively, D is TRBD2 (7 bases). The CDR3 is made up of 14 amino acids. V lost 3 bases, J lost 6 bases, and 12 bases lay in between. Germline assignment: CDR1 SGHVS and CDR2 FQNEAQ. Variable domain in full (rest from reference TRBV7-8 and TRBJ2-1): GAGVSQSPRYKVAKRGQDVALRCDPISGHVSLFWYQQALGQGPEFLTYFQNEAQLDKSGLPSDRFFAERPEGSVSTLKIQRTQQEDSAVYLCASSFRGGLNEQFFGPGTRLTVL.

The rearrangement uses TRBV11-3 and TRBJ2-1; a weak D match, TRBD1 (6 bases). This CDR3 has 16 residues. Trimming removed 3 bases at V and 0 bases at J, with 12 bases between. Germline V gene data show CDR1 as SGHNT and CDR2 as YENEEA. The CDR3 sequence: CASSFGGGVSYNEQFF. In nucleotides, the CDR3 is TGTGCCAGCAGCTTTGGGGGCGGTGTCTCCTACAATGAGCAGTTCTTC.

V is TRBV2 and J is TRBJ1-1, with D possibly being TRBD1 (5 bases). CDR1 and CDR2 (germline): SNHLY, FYNNEI. V was shortened by 7 bases and J by 4 bases, with 19 bases between the two germline ends. The CDR3 is 15 amino acids. The CDR3 sequence: CASTKTQGRGTEAFF. The CDR3 DNA follows: TGTGCCAGCACTAAGACTCAGGGTAGGGGCACTGAAGCTTTCTTT.

CDR3 protein: CASSELYPKNIQYF. The CDR3 coding sequence is TGTGCCAGCAGTGAACTGTACCCCAAAAACATTCAGTACTTC. The chain joins TRBV6-5 to TRBJ2-4, with no clear D. Germline CDR1 and CDR2: MNHEY and SVGAGI. This CDR3 spans 14 amino acids. V was shortened by 5 bases and J by 2 bases, with 10 bases between the two germline ends.

The chain combines TRBV9 with TRBJ2-3; the D is unclear. The CDR3 spans 11 residues. Germline values: CDR1 SGDLS, CDR2 YYNGEE. V was clipped by 3 bases and J by 2 bases, with 1 base between them. DNA of the CDR3: TGTGCCAGCAGCGACACAGATACGCAGTATTTT. Its protein product is CASSDTDTQYF.

The chain uses TRBV10-3 and TRBJ2-2, with 12 nucleotides matching TRBD2. The germline V gene has CDR1 ENHRY and CDR2 SYGVKD. J gave up 3 bases and V 6 bases, and 5 bases lay outside the gene matches. This CDR3 is built from 16 residues. CDR3 residues: CAISRLAGDDTGELFF. In DNA, the CDR3 is TGTGCCATCAGCCGACTAGCGGGAGACGACACCGGGGAGCTGTTTTTT.

This clone was seen a few times. This chain links TRBV9 with TRBJ2-7; TRBD2 is a possible D gene (5 bases). V lost 0 bases to trimming and J lost 0 bases, with 7 bases between them. This CDR3 region has 14 residues. Germline CDR1 reads SGDLS; CDR2 reads YYNGEE. CDR3 in DNA: TGTGCCAGCAGCGTAGAGGAGGTCTCCTACGAGCAGTACTTC. Its protein product is CASSVEEVSYEQYF. The entire variable domain, with the rest obtained from reference TRBV9 and TRBJ2-7, is as follows: DSGVTQTPKHLITATGQRVTLRCSPRSGDLSVYWYQQSLDQGLQFLIQYYNGEERAKGNILERFSAQQFPDLHSELNLSSLELGDSALYFCASSVEEVSYEQYFGPGTRLTVT.

J is TRBJ2-1 and V is TRBV5-4; a possible D gene is TRBD2 (5 bases). The CDR3 length is 15 residues. The germline V gene encodes CDR1 SGHNT and CDR2 YYREEE (reference sequence). V lost 4 bases and J lost 1, with 12 bases in between. The CDR3, as DNA: TGTGCCAGCAGCAATGACTACGTATCCTACAATGAGCAGTTCTTC. Its protein product is CASSNDYVSYNEQFF.

The J gene is TRBJ1-2, the V gene TRBV27; D unclear. CDR1 MNHEY and CDR2 SMNVEV come from the germline V gene (reference sequence). The germline V and J ends were trimmed by 3 bases and 8 bases, with 16 bases remaining between them. The length of the CDR3 is 14 residues. The CDR3 nucleotides are TGTGCCAGCAGTTTCTCGAAAGGTGGTTTCGGCTACACCTTC. It yields the protein CASSFSKGGFGYTF.

The chain recombines TRBV11-3 with TRBJ2-5; 10 nucleotides line up with TRBD1. Germline CDR1 is SGHNT and CDR2 is YENEEA. Unmatched junction bases numbered 4, after V lost 4 bases and J lost 5 bases. This CDR3 spans 14 amino acids. The CDR3 nucleotides read TGTGCCAGCAGCTCCGACAGGGGGCGCGAGACCCAGTACTTC. Its translation: CASSSDRGRETQYF.

This chain joins TRBV10-3 and TRBJ2-1; D is undetermined. Germline CDR1 and CDR2: ENHRY and SYGVKD. The CDR3 runs 11 residues. V was cut by 0 bases and J by 12 bases, with 6 bases left in between. The CDR3 is CAISESGWQFF. CDR3 DNA: TGTGCCATCAGTGAGTCTGGCTGGCAGTTCTTC.

Worth noting for this clone: This may stem from a read error, because a much larger clone lies one nucleotide away. The chain employs TRBV7-9 and TRBJ2-3; no clear D. This CDR3 has 15 residues. The V gene's germline CDR1 is SEHNR and CDR2 FQNEAQ (reference sequence). Trimming shortened V by 5 bases and J by 2 bases, and 14 bases separated the two germline ends. CDR3 protein: CASSQDNGYTDTQYF. CDR3 bases: TGTGCCAGCAGCCAAGATAACGGCTACACAGATACGCAGTATTTT.

The chain joins TRBV7-9 to TRBJ2-1; 8 bases agree with TRBD2. CDR3 length: 19 amino acids. Germline CDR1 reads SEHNR; CDR2 reads FQNEAQ (reference sequence). Losses at the gene ends were 5 bases for V and 5 bases for J; bases not matched to a gene: 20. This chain's CDR3 is CASSQLTSESRRKDNEQFF. As DNA, the CDR3 is TGTGCCAGCAGCCAGTTGACTAGCGAGAGTCGTAGAAAAGACAATGAGCAGTTCTTC. The whole variable domain, remainder taken from reference TRBV7-9 and TRBJ2-1, is DTGVSQNPRHKITKRGQNVTFRCDPISEHNRLYWYRQTLGQGPEFLTYFQNEAQLEKSRLLSDRFSAERPKGSFSTLEIQRTEQGDSAMYLCASSQLTSESRRKDNEQFFGPGTRLTVL.

This chain uses TRBV5-1 with TRBJ2-1, with D uncertain. CDR1 is SGHRS and CDR2 is YFSETQ in the germline V gene. CDR3 length: 12 amino acids. Trimming removed 0 bases from V and 5 bases from J, with 3 bases in between. The CDR3 spells CASSLGDNEQFF. In DNA, the CDR3 is TGCGCCAGCAGCTTGGGAGACAATGAGCAGTTCTTC. The whole variable domain, filled in from reference TRBV5-1 and TRBJ2-1, reads KAGVTQTPRYLIKTRGQQVTLSCSPISGHRSVSWYQQTPGQGLQFLFEYFSETQRNKGNFPGRFSGRQFSNSRSEMNVSTLELGDSALYLCASSLGDNEQFFGPGTRLTVL.

J is TRBJ1-2 and V is TRBV6-5; 10 nucleotides match TRBD1. V lost 2 bases, J lost 3 bases, and 3 bases stayed unmatched. The CDR3 length is 15 residues. The germline V gene has CDR1 MNHEY and CDR2 SVGAGI. This CDR3 is CASSYRDRGHYGYTF. For the CDR3, the DNA is TGTGCCAGCAGTTACCGGGACAGGGGTCACTATGGCTACACCTTC.

This clone has a handful of counts. The V and J genes are TRBV30 and TRBJ2-7; the D gene is possibly TRBD2 (6 bases). The germline gives CDR1 GTSNPN, CDR2 SVGIG (reference sequence). This CDR3 is 15 amino acids long. Trimming cost V 0 bases and J 0 bases, with 12 bases left between them. This CDR3 reads CAWSVRDWSSYEQYF. CDR3 DNA: TGTGCCTGGAGTGTACGGGACTGGTCCTCCTACGAGCAGTACTTC.

This chain links TRBV6-5 with TRBJ2-7; D unclear. CDR3 length equals 11 residues. Germline V CDR1 and CDR2: MNHEY, SVGAGI. Trimming left V 2 bases short and J 5 bases short, with 4 bases between. The CDR3 is CASSYPDEQYF. DNA of the CDR3: TGTGCCAGCAGTTACCCCGACGAGCAGTACTTC.

This chain connects TRBV27 to TRBJ2-7, with 8 nucleotides matching TRBD1. The trim removed 7 bases at V and 3 bases at J, leaving 14 bases unmatched. The CDR3 runs to 16 residues. CDR1 is MNHEY, CDR2 SMNVEV, per germline (reference sequence). CDR3 region: CASIRPVSGGFYEQYF. CDR3 in DNA: TGTGCCAGCATCCGACCCGTCTCAGGGGGCTTCTACGAGCAGTACTTC.

This CDR3 is CASQQGARSDTQYF. In nucleotides, the CDR3 is TGTGCCAGTCAACAGGGGGCGCGATCAGATACGCAGTATTTT. V gene TRBV19 combines with J gene TRBJ2-3, with 9 nucleotides matching TRBD1. CDR3 size: 14 residues. The J segment lost 4 bases and the V segment lost 8 bases, leaving 7 bases of the junction unmatched. Germline V gene lookup returns CDR1 LNHDA and CDR2 SQIVND (reference sequence).

J is TRBJ2-1 and V is TRBV9; D gene unclear. The germline V gene encodes CDR1 SGDLS and CDR2 YYNGEE. Trimming left V 0 bases short and J 6 bases short, with 7 bases between. The CDR3 loop spans 13 amino acids. Here the CDR3 reads CASSVGASNEQFF. The CDR3 DNA sequence: TGTGCCAGCAGCGTAGGGGCCTCCAATGAGCAGTTCTTC.

This clone was counted only a few times. This sequence joins TRBV15 and TRBJ1-2, with TRBD1 matching over 7 bases. CDR1 is LNHNV and CDR2 is YYDKDF in the germline V gene (reference sequence). Unmatched junction bases numbered 12, after V lost 0 bases and J lost 8 bases. The CDR3 is 16 residues long. As DNA, the CDR3 is TGTGCCACCAGCAGAGATTTCGGGGGGACAGTTGGGGGCTACACCTTC. Amino acid sequence: CATSRDFGGTVGGYTF.